The 28 T cell receptor beta chains below all came from one sample that was sequenced in a study of tumor-infiltrating lymphocytes in primary liver carcinoma. From about 20-30 mg of unsorted bulk tissue, DNA and RNA were co-extracted together. With a constant-region primer, TCR beta cDNA was made from 450 to 550 ng of total RNA. The TCR beta library was amplified through three nested multiplex PCR rounds in a modified ARM-PCR procedure. TRBV1-TRBV30 forward primers and a C-beta reverse primer were used in the first two PCR rounds, which each ran for 9 to 10 cycles. Each CDR3 protein is one row after TCRdb ran MiXCR on the multiplex PCR reads. The sample lists 100,000 to 150,000 distinct CDR3 sequences, 64% occurring once. Sequenced material: liver tumor tissue from sampling region 3. The subset is: tumor region T3, left-lateral pole. These receptors came from a woman aged 60-75 years with primary liver carcinoma and hepatitis B virus infection.

In the case of this clonotype: A much more abundant neighbour one base away suggests this may be a read error. The CDR3 loop is CASNDYEQYF. DNA for the CDR3: TGTGCCAGCAATGACTACGAGCAGTACTTC. The rearrangement uses TRBV6-1 and TRBJ2-7; D is uncertain. This CDR3 comprises 10 residues. CDR1 is MNHNS, CDR2 SASEGT, per germline. Trimming shortened V by 7 bases and J by 3 bases, and 4 bases separated the two germline ends.

Remarks on this clonotype: One junction end does not reproduce the germline sequence, and a read error may be involved. The V call is TRBV11-2, the J call TRBJ2-7; 9 bases align to TRBD1. The germline V gene encodes CDR1 SGHAT and CDR2 FQNNGV. The CDR3 contains 16 residues. This chain's CDR3 is CASSPIAYRGHYEHYF. The CDR3 DNA reads as TGTGCTAGCAGCCCTATAGCCTACAGGGGGCACTACGAGCATTACTTC.

This clonotype was seen repeatedly, ten times or more. The J gene is TRBJ2-1, the V gene TRBV12-3 or TRBV12-4; D is uncertain. V shed 5 bases and J shed 0 bases, with 8 bases lying between them. CDR3 length equals 14 residues. The CDR3 nucleotides are TGTGCCAGCAGTGGACGGAGCTCCTACAATGAGCAGTTCTTC. Translated, it gives CASSGRSSYNEQFF.

A word on this clonotype: A read error may be the cause here, since a much bigger clone is one base away. The chain employs TRBV28 and TRBJ2-3; the match to TRBD1 covers 12 bases. Germline CDR1 MDHEN, CDR2 SYDVKM. The CDR3 has 15 residues. CDR3: CTSWPGQGAADTQYF. The CDR3, as DNA: TGTACCAGCTGGCCGGGACAGGGGGCCGCAGATACGCAGTATTTT.

Concerning this clonotype itself: The conserved closing phenylalanine or tryptophan is absent in this CDR3, likely reflecting a read error. This chain links TRBV11-2 with TRBJ2-3, with D possibly TRBD2 on 6 matching bases. The CDR3 is made up of 17 amino acids. Per the germline V gene, CDR1 is SGHAT and CDR2 is FQNNGV. The CDR3 is CANSLAMGGRSTDTQYL. Here the CDR3 DNA reads TGTGCCAACAGCTTAGCAATGGGGGGAAGGAGCACAGATACGCAGTATTTG.

The chain joins TRBV11-2 to TRBJ2-5, with TRBD1 matching over 8 bases. The CDR3 has 15 residues. Per germline, CDR1 SGHAT and CDR2 FQNNGV. The V gene end was trimmed by 5 bases and the J gene end by 4 bases; junction bases not matched to a gene: 9. The CDR3 region has the DNA TGTGCCAGCAGCCCGATGACAGGGGTGGGAGAGACCCAGTACTTC. Amino acid sequence: CASSPMTGVGETQYF.

The V and J genes are TRBV11-2 and TRBJ2-7, with D maybe TRBD1 (6 bases). The CDR3 is made up of 18 amino acids. Germline V lookup: CDR1 SGHAT, CDR2 FQNNGV. Between the trimmed V and J ends, which lost 0 bases and 4 bases, there was a span of 22 bases. The CDR3 DNA sequence: TGTGCCAGCAGCTTAGATTGGGTCAATCTAGGGGGTCCTTACGAGCAGTACTTC. Translating gives CASSLDWVNLGGPYEQYF.

This clonotype came up many times. The chain combines TRBV12-3 or TRBV12-4 with TRBJ1-4; 7 nucleotides match TRBD1. The trim removed 3 bases at V and 7 bases at J, leaving 8 bases unmatched. This CDR3 is built from 15 residues. Here the CDR3 reads CASSLFTGQREKLFF. The CDR3 nucleotides read TGTGCCAGCAGTTTGTTCACGGGACAGCGTGAAAAACTGTTTTTT.

To note about this clonotype: The conserved phenylalanine or tryptophan normally closing the CDR3 is absent here, so this likely arose from a read error. The rearrangement uses TRBV11-1 and TRBJ2-7, with D perhaps matching TRBD2 (6 bases). The CDR3 spans 15 residues. The germline V gene encodes CDR1 SGHAT and CDR2 FQDESV (reference sequence). The CDR3 region has the DNA TGTACCAACAGCTGGGGCGGGACGAGGACCTACGAACAGTACTCC. Its protein is CTNSWGGTRTYEQYS.

Ten or more counts support this clonotype. This chain connects TRBV14 to TRBJ2-3; D gene unclear. From germline, CDR1 is SGHDN and CDR2 FVKESK. V shed 4 bases and J shed 7 bases, with 18 bases lying between them. The CDR3 totals 15 residues. In nucleotides, the CDR3 is TGTGCCAGCAGCCCGAATTCCACCCTCTATTATACGCAGTATTTT. It translates to CASSPNSTLYYTQYF.

This clonotype was found many times. The chain links TRBV30 to TRBJ1-1; D call uncertain. CDR1 and CDR2 (germline): GTSNPN, SVGIG (reference sequence). The ends were cut back, 0 bases at V and 1 base at J, with 6 bases in the middle. This CDR3 contains 13 residues. This CDR3 reads CAWSVGRNTEAFF. CDR3 DNA: TGTGCCTGGAGTGTGGGAAGGAACACTGAAGCTTTCTTT.

In its sample, this clonotype was seen many times. This chain connects TRBV10-2 to TRBJ2-3; 10 bases are a match to TRBD2. This CDR3 has 14 amino acids. Trimming at V came to 8 bases and at J to 6 bases, leaving 8 bases not matched to a gene. Germline CDR1 and CDR2: WSHSY and SAAADI. In DNA form, the CDR3 reads TGCGCCAGCCCACTAGCGGGAAATTCTGATACGCAGTATTTT. Residues: CASPLAGNSDTQYF.

The chain carries TRBV6-6 and TRBJ1-1; maybe TRBD1 (6 bases). CDR1 and CDR2 from the germline V gene are MNHNY and SVGAGI (reference sequence). Trimming cost V 8 bases and J 7 bases, with 17 bases left between them. This CDR3 spans 13 amino acids. The CDR3: CASCSTGGIEAFF. The CDR3 DNA reads TGTGCCAGCTGTTCGACAGGCGGCATTGAAGCTTTCTTT.

A remark on this clonotype: An end of the junction does not agree with germline; a read error may underlie this. This chain links TRBV5-6 with TRBJ1-1; no definite D call. Germline assignment: CDR1 SGHDT and CDR2 YYEEEE. The CDR3 consists of 15 residues. The CDR3 here is CASNLRFARLTEAFF. In DNA form, the CDR3 reads TGTGCCAGCAACTTGCGCTTTGCACGACTCACTGAAGCTTTCTTT.

The rearrangement joins TRBV6-1 to TRBJ2-7; maybe TRBD2 (6 bases). Germline V gene sequence: CDR1 MNHNS, CDR2 SASEGT. This CDR3 has 13 amino acids. V was clipped by 7 bases and J by 7 bases, with 17 bases between them. This CDR3 reads CASIPQPAGEQYF. CDR3 sequence (DNA): TGTGCCAGCATCCCCCAACCTGCGGGGGAGCAGTACTTC.

This clonotype came up a few times. The CDR3 does not end in the conserved phenylalanine or tryptophan, so this is likely a read error. The rearrangement joins TRBV7-9 to TRBJ2-1, with 10 bases aligning to TRBD2. In germline, CDR1 is SEHNR, CDR2 FQNEAQ (reference sequence). The CDR3 consists of 15 residues. The V segment lost 5 bases and the J segment 6 bases; nucleotides outside the gene matches: 7. As DNA, the CDR3 is TGTGCCAGCAGCACCCTAGCGGGAGCTTCCAATGAGCAGTTCCTC. It encodes CASSTLAGASNEQFL.

Comments on this clonotype: This clone may be a read error of a much larger clone one base away. J is TRBJ2-1 and V is TRBV28; D perhaps matches TRBD2 (5 bases). Germline loops: CDR1 MDHEN, CDR2 SYDVKM. The CDR3 spans 15 residues. Written as DNA, the CDR3 is TGTGCCAACAGTCGGACGGGAAGCACCTACAATGAGCAGTTCTTC. It codes for CANSRTGSTYNEQFF.

This clonotype was recorded at least ten times. The chain uses TRBV6-2 or TRBV6-3 and TRBJ2-7, with 9 nucleotides matching TRBD1. V gave up 3 bases and J gave up 1 base; unmatched junction bases: 4. This CDR3 spans 15 amino acids. Germline V gene data show CDR1 as MNHEY and CDR2 as SVGEGT. The CDR3 coding sequence is TGTGCCAGCAGTTATGGGGGACAGGGATCCTACGAGCAGTACTTC. Amino acid sequence: CASSYGGQGSYEQYF.

In regard to this clonotype: This likely comes from a read error, as the CDR3 has no conserved phenylalanine or tryptophan at its end. This sequence joins TRBV6-6 and TRBJ2-1; 9 nucleotides agree with TRBD2. The CDR3 length is 17 residues. In germline, CDR1 is MNHNY, CDR2 SVGAGI (reference sequence). The CDR3 DNA sequence: TGTGCTAGCTACGGGCTAGCGGGAACTAGGGGGGCGAATGAGCAGTTCTCC. This translates into CASYGLAGTRGANEQFS.

This clonotype was observed many times. The chain joins TRBV4-1 to TRBJ1-3, with D tentatively TRBD1 (5 bases). CDR1 is MGHRA and CDR2 is YSYEKL in the germline V gene. The germline V and J ends were trimmed by 5 bases and 7 bases, with 12 bases remaining between them. This CDR3 contains 13 residues. In nucleotides, the CDR3 is TGCGCCAGCAGCGCAACCCGGGGCAACACCATATATTTT. Translating it yields CASSATRGNTIYF.

This clonotype was seen more than once but under ten times. Just one base apart from a much larger clone, this may be a read error. The rearrangement links TRBV6-5 to TRBJ1-2; a weak D match, TRBD1 (5 bases). In germline, CDR1 is MNHEY, CDR2 SVGAGI. The CDR3 spans 15 residues. With 0 bases removed from V and 4 bases from J, the gap between germline ends came to 12 bases. In DNA form, the CDR3 reads TGTGCCAGCAGTTACTCCCGACAGAGTAGCTATGGCTACACCTTC. Protein sequence: CASSYSRQSSYGYTF.

The chain carries TRBV5-8 and TRBJ2-3; D is ambiguous. The germline V gene encodes CDR1 SGHTS and CDR2 YDEGEE. The CDR3 loop spans 13 amino acids. Trimming left V 5 bases short and J 10 bases short, with 17 bases between. CDR3 bases: TGTGCCAGCAGAAGGATCCAGGTGATTGCGCAGTATTTT. Translating gives CASRRIQVIAQYF.

As regards this clonotype: Compared with germline, one end of the junction differs, possibly owing to a read error. V and J are TRBV11-2 and TRBJ1-5; D is undetermined. CDR1 and CDR2 from the germline V gene are SGHAT and FQNNGV. This CDR3 contains 15 residues. CDR3 coding DNA: TGTGCCGGCAGCCCCAGAGACGTGAGCAATCAGCCCCAGCATTTC. Amino acid sequence: CAGSPRDVSNQPQHF. Complete variable domain (other parts from reference TRBV11-2 and TRBJ1-5): EAGVAQSPRYKIIEKRQSVAFWCNPISGHATLYWYQQILGQGPKLLIQFQNNGVVDDSQLPKDRFSAERLKGVDSTLKIQPAKLEDSAVYLCAGSPRDVSNQPQHFGDGTRLSIL.

In this sample, this clonotype turned up a few times. This may be a read error: a much more frequent sequence differs by one nucleotide. The rearrangement joins TRBV29-1 to TRBJ1-5; D might be TRBD1 (6 bases). The CDR3 contains 12 residues. The V end was cut by 6 bases, the J end by 3 bases, with 9 bases between. CDR1 SQVTM and CDR2 ANQGSEA come from the germline V gene. CDR3 nucleotides: TGCAGCGTCCAGGGGCTCAATCAGCCCCAGCATTTT. The encoded protein is CSVQGLNQPQHF. Combining the CDR3 with reference TRBV29-1 and TRBJ1-5 gives the whole variable domain SAVISQKPSRDICQRGTSLTIQCQVDSQVTMMFWYRQQPGQSLTLIATANQGSEATYESGFVIDKFPISRPNLTFSTLTVSNMSPEDSSIYLCSVQGLNQPQHFGDGTRLSIL.

The gene calls are TRBV7-9 and TRBJ1-5; the D gene is possibly TRBD1 (6 bases). V lost 5 bases, J lost 2 bases, and 7 bases lay in between. Germline V gene sequence: CDR1 SEHNR, CDR2 FQNEAQ (reference sequence). The CDR3 loop spans 13 amino acids. The CDR3 sequence: CASSRGGNQPQHF. DNA for the CDR3: TGTGCCAGCAGCAGGGGGGGCAATCAGCCCCAGCATTTT.

As regards this clonotype: This could be a read error, since a much larger clone is one nucleotide away. The chain has TRBV5-4 and TRBJ2-7; no firm D call. The CDR3 loop spans 13 amino acids. Germline CDR1 SGHNT, CDR2 YYREEE (reference sequence). The CDR3 loop reads CASRSILSYERYF. In DNA form, the CDR3 reads TGTGCCAGCAGGTCGATATTATCCTACGAGCGGTACTTC.

This clonotype was counted a few times. This chain uses TRBV5-1 with TRBJ2-7, with TRBD1 as a possible D gene (7 bases). Germline V lookup: CDR1 SGHRS, CDR2 YFSETQ. The V end lost 4 bases, the J end lost 3 bases, and 23 bases lay between the germline ends. The CDR3 covers 17 residues. CDR3 in DNA: TGCGCCAGCAGCCCCGGTGGAGGGGGCATCTCATTCTACGAGCAGTACTTC. The encoded protein is CASSPGGGGISFYEQYF.

In the case of this clonotype: A junction end diverges from the germline sequence, so it may reflect a read error. The gene calls are TRBV10-3 and TRBJ2-2, with 7 bases identical to TRBD2. Germline assignment: CDR1 ENHRY and CDR2 SYGVKD. The CDR3 totals 15 residues. CDR3 sequence (DNA): TGTGCCATCAGTGAGTTGGGACTACCTACCGGGAAGCTGTTTTTT. It is translated as CAISELGLPTGKLFF.